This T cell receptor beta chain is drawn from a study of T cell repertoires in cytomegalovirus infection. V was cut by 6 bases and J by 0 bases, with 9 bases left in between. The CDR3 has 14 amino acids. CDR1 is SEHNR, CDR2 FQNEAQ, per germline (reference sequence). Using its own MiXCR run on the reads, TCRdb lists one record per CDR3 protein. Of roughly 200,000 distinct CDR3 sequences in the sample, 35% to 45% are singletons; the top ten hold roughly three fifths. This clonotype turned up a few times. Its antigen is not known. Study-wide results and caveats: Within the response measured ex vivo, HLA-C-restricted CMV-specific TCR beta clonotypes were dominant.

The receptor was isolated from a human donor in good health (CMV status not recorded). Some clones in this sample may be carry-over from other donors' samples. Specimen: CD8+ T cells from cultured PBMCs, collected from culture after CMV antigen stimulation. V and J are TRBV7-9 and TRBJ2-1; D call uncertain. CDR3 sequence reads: CASRPGSSYNEQFF. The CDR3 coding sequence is TGTGCCAGCAGACCAGGAAGCTCCTACAATGAGCAGTTCTTC.